The 2 T cell receptor beta chains reported below all come from one sample, sequenced in a study of T cells in pancreatic ductal adenocarcinoma (dated by TCRdb to between 2016 and 2019). Pancreatic ductal adenocarcinoma patients who had undergone surgery without neoadjuvant therapy were selected. The library relied on the immunoSEQ multiplex PCR assay. The source is immuneACCESS, and TCRdb retained only in-frame sequences with V and J called. Part of the clones is not carried over; for the studies checked, unresolved V genes explain less than half of this, and the remainder is unexplained. A total of about 9,000 clones appear in this sample, just under 90% of them only once. In total, the top ten clones hold around 3.3% of the sample. Sequenced: PBMCs. The receptors were gathered from a human donor with pancreatic ductal adenocarcinoma.

In its sample, this clone was seen once. The CDR3 reads CASSPYQGGRGNEQFF. The DNA for the CDR3 is TGTGCCAGCAGCCCTTATCAAGGAGGGAGAGGCAATGAGCAGTTCTTC. The chain carries TRBV9 and TRBJ2-1; TRBD2 might be the D (6 bases). CDR3 length: 16 residues. Germline V CDR1 and CDR2: SGDLS, YYNGEE. V was shortened by 4 bases and J by 6 bases, with 20 bases between the two germline ends.

This sequence joins TRBV19 and TRBJ2-7, with D tentatively TRBD1 (5 bases). CDR3 length equals 15 residues. Looked up from germline, CDR1 is LNHDA and CDR2 is SQIVND (reference sequence). The ends were cut back, 4 bases at V and 0 bases at J, with 13 bases in the middle. In DNA, the CDR3 is TGTGCCAGTAGTACCCATAGGGGTAACTCCTACGAGCAGTACTTC. Translated, it gives CASSTHRGNSYEQYF. Together with reference TRBV19 and TRBJ2-7, the CDR3 gives the full variable domain: DGGITQSPKYLFRKEGQNVTLSCEQNLNHDAMYWYRQDPGQGLRLIYYSQIVNDFQKGDIAEGYSVSREKKESFPLTVTSAQKNPTAFYLCASSTHRGNSYEQYFGPGTRLTVT.